These 22 T cell receptor beta chains originate from one sample sequenced in a study of T cells in Graves' hyperthyroidism and ophthalmopathy (dated by TCRdb to the late 2010s). The library was produced with multiplex PCR. The run used an Illumina HiSeq 2000. The TCR beta CDR3 regions were amplified from the RNA transcripts. A first-round RT-PCR of the TCR CDR3 used the HTBI primer set with the Qiagen OneStep RT-PCR kit. TCRdb applied fastp at Q25 and MiXCR to the public reads, then kept only in-frame beta chains. CDR3 protein duplicates are merged, each entry listing the most common genes and DNA. The sample profile shows approximately 610,000 distinct CDR3 sequences; around 15% of them were found once. The ten largest clonotypes hold around 4.5% of the sample. Sequences were obtained from blood. The receptors were sampled from a woman aged 40 to 49 with Graves' ophthalmopathy.

This clonotype was observed a handful of times. This sequence joins TRBV29-1 and TRBJ2-2; 11 bases map to TRBD2. The V and J ends lost 2 bases and 1 base, in that order; junction bases with no gene match: 0. Germline values: CDR1 SQVTM, CDR2 ANQGSEA. This CDR3 has 15 amino acids. The CDR3 region is CSVETSGRNTGELFF. Here the CDR3 DNA reads TGCAGCGTTGAAACTAGCGGGAGGAACACCGGGGAGCTGTTTTTT.

This clonotype was counted ten times or more. V and J are TRBV19 and TRBJ1-2, with D possibly being TRBD1 (5 bases). Germline-derived CDR1 and CDR2 are LNHDA and SQIVND (reference sequence). The CDR3 spans 13 residues. V lost 3 bases, J lost 3 bases, and 8 bases lay in between. Written as DNA, the CDR3 is TGTGCCAGTAGTATTACAGGTGACTATGGCTACACCTTC. Its protein product is CASSITGDYGYTF.

This chain uses TRBV7-3 with TRBJ2-7; 14 positions match TRBD2. The junction had 8 bases not matched to a gene; V was cut back by 3 bases and J by 4 bases. The germline gives CDR1 SGHTA, CDR2 FQGTGA. The CDR3 runs 17 residues. The CDR3 spells CASSFGLAGGRLYEQYF. The CDR3 DNA is TGTGCCAGCAGCTTTGGACTAGCGGGAGGTCGACTTTACGAGCAGTACTTC. Together with reference TRBV7-3 and TRBJ2-7, the CDR3 gives the full variable domain: GAGVSQTPSNKVTEKGKYVELRCDPISGHTALYWYRQSLGQGPEFLIYFQGTGAADDSGLPNDRFFAVRPEGSVSTLKIQRTERGDSAVYLCASSFGLAGGRLYEQYFGPGTRLTVT.

This clonotype was picked up many times. The rearrangement joins TRBV6-5 to TRBJ2-7; D is possibly TRBD2 (6 bases). CDR3 length: 13 amino acids. V was clipped by 3 bases and J by 5 bases, with 11 bases between them. In germline, CDR1 is MNHEY, CDR2 SVGAGI. The CDR3 sequence: CASSYAGSDEQYF. CDR3 in DNA: TGTGCCAGCAGTTATGCGGGATCGGACGAGCAGTACTTC.

This clonotype came up many times. The rearrangement links TRBV9 to TRBJ2-7; the D gene could be TRBD1 or TRBD2 (6 bases each). Germline CDR1 is SGDLS and CDR2 is YYNGEE. The germline V and J ends were trimmed by 4 bases and 2 bases, with 13 bases remaining between them. This CDR3 comprises 14 residues. The chain's CDR3 is CASSSEGDPYEQYF. CDR3 coding DNA: TGTGCCAGCAGCTCGGAGGGGGACCCCTACGAGCAGTACTTC.

The sample holds many counts of this clonotype. V is TRBV27 and J is TRBJ2-7; possibly TRBD1 for D (6 bases). CDR1 is MNHEY and CDR2 is SMNVEV in the germline V gene (reference sequence). The CDR3 spans 13 residues. Trimming cost V 5 bases and J 3 bases, with 11 bases left between them. The CDR3, as DNA: TGTGCCAGCAGTCCCAGGGGTGGCTACGAGCAGTACTTC. It is translated as CASSPRGGYEQYF.

This clonotype has a count of ten or more. The chain has TRBV6-5 and TRBJ2-7, with 10 bases matching TRBD2. From germline, CDR1 is MNHEY and CDR2 SVGAGI. This CDR3 is built from 14 residues. The V segment lost 9 bases and the J segment 3 bases; nucleotides outside the gene matches: 8. This chain's CDR3 is CASKGAGGYYEQYF. The CDR3 region has the DNA TGTGCCAGTAAAGGAGCGGGAGGGTACTACGAGCAGTACTTC.

This clonotype was counted a few times. CDR3 in DNA: TGTGCCAGTAGTATACGGGCTCCCCAGCAGAATTCACCCCTCCACTTT. Its translation is CASSIRAPQQNSPLHF. The chain is built from TRBV19 and TRBJ1-6; D call uncertain. The CDR3 runs to 16 residues. Germline values: CDR1 LNHDA, CDR2 SQIVND (reference sequence). With 2 bases removed from V and 7 bases from J, the gap between germline ends came to 15 bases.

Only a few counts were recorded for this clonotype. The J gene is TRBJ2-7, the V gene TRBV6-2 or TRBV6-3; TRBD2 is a possible D gene (6 bases). Looked up from germline, CDR1 is MNHEY and CDR2 is SVGEGT. CDR3 size: 14 residues. Trimming removed 6 bases from V and 4 bases from J, with 16 bases in between. The CDR3 sequence: CASRENGGPYEQYF. CDR3 DNA sequence: TGTGCCAGCAGAGAAAACGGAGGGCCGTACGAGCAGTACTTC.

This clonotype was recorded many times. The chain uses TRBV5-4 and TRBJ2-5, with 8 bases lining up with TRBD1. With V trimmed by 8 bases and J by 4 bases, 10 bases remained unmatched. CDR1 is SGHNT, CDR2 YYREEE, per germline (reference sequence). The CDR3 spans 14 residues. CDR3 sequence: CASKQGDSGETQYF. The CDR3 DNA reads as TGTGCCAGTAAACAGGGGGATAGCGGAGAGACCCAGTACTTC.

This clonotype has a count of ten or more. The V and J genes are TRBV12-3 or TRBV12-4 and TRBJ1-2, with a tentative D call TRBD1 (6 bases). The CDR3 contains 14 residues. V lost 5 bases and J 6 bases, leaving 16 bases between the germline ends. In nucleotides, the CDR3 is TGTGCCAGCAGTCCTCAGGCGGGGGGCAATGGCTACACCTTC. Amino acid sequence: CASSPQAGGNGYTF.

The count of this clonotype is one. The J gene is TRBJ1-5, the V gene TRBV12-3 or TRBV12-4; D not resolved. Trimming removed 3 bases from V and 5 bases from J, with 8 bases in between. This CDR3 has 13 residues. CDR3 amino acids: CASSLPGDQPQHF. CDR3 in DNA: TGTGCCAGCAGTTTGCCTGGAGATCAGCCCCAGCATTTT.

At least ten counts were recorded for this clonotype. This chain links TRBV11-3 with TRBJ1-2; D is unclear. Germline-derived CDR1 and CDR2 are SGHNT and YENEEA. The CDR3 has 14 residues. Trimming took 0 bases from V and 7 from J, leaving 12 bases between them. The CDR3 bases are TGTGCCAGCAGCTTAGATCCCACCAACCCTGGCTACACCTTC. Protein: CASSLDPTNPGYTF.

In this sample, this clonotype turned up many times. V is TRBV28 and J is TRBJ2-7; TRBD2 aligns across 9 bases. Looked up from germline, CDR1 is MDHEN and CDR2 is SYDVKM. The trim removed 4 bases at V and 2 bases at J, leaving 6 bases unmatched. This CDR3 is built from 15 residues. CDR3 nucleotide sequence: TGTGCCAGCAGTTCACCAGCGGGAGGAACCTACGAGCAGTACTTC. Translating gives CASSSPAGGTYEQYF.

The chain carries TRBV6-5 and TRBJ2-7, with D unclear. The germline gives CDR1 MNHEY, CDR2 SVGAGI. Trimming took off 2 bases at V and 4 bases at J, with 12 bases between the two ends. The CDR3 sequence is 14 residues long. CDR3 amino acids: CASSYIAGPYEQYF. The CDR3 region has the DNA TGTGCCAGCAGTTACATAGCAGGACCTTACGAGCAGTACTTC.

This clonotype was seen ten or more times. The chain links TRBV24-1 to TRBJ2-4, with 8 bases identical to TRBD2. From germline, CDR1 is KGHDR and CDR2 SFDVKD. Trimming took 4 bases from V and 8 from J; bases not matched to a gene: 12. The CDR3 has 16 amino acids. This CDR3 reads CATSDPGGPGADIQYF. The CDR3 coding sequence is TGTGCCACCAGTGACCCGGGGGGGCCAGGGGCGGACATTCAGTACTTC.

This clonotype has at least ten counts. The CDR3 region has the DNA TGTGCCACCAGTGATCCGGGACTAGCGGGAGAAGAGACCCAGTACTTC. Its translation is CATSDPGLAGEETQYF. The V gene is TRBV24-1, the J gene TRBJ2-5, with 14 bases that match TRBD2. The length of the CDR3 is 16 residues. V lost 3 bases to trimming and J lost 3 bases; unmatched junction nucleotides: 2. Germline V gene lookup returns CDR1 KGHDR and CDR2 SFDVKD.

The chain combines TRBV6-1 with TRBJ1-3; D is perhaps TRBD1 (5 bases). The CDR3 is 12 residues long. Germline values: CDR1 MNHNS, CDR2 SASEGT. V was pared by 6 bases and J by 9 bases, with 12 bases between. CDR3 amino acids: CASSPEGRTIYF. The CDR3 DNA follows: TGTGCCAGCAGCCCCGAGGGACGCACCATATATTTT.

This clonotype occurred many times. The chain couples TRBV20-1 to TRBJ1-2; 8 nucleotides line up with TRBD1. This CDR3 comprises 13 residues. CDR1 is DFQATT and CDR2 is SNEGSKA in the germline V gene (reference sequence). V lost 6 bases to trimming and J lost 6 bases; unmatched junction nucleotides: 9. CDR3 in DNA: TGCAGTGCCCTCAAACAGGGGGACCATGGCTACACCTTC. Protein product: CSALKQGDHGYTF.

This clonotype was seen at least ten times. The chain uses TRBV7-2 and TRBJ2-5; a weak D match, TRBD1 (5 bases). This CDR3 contains 16 residues. The germline CDR1 and CDR2 sequences are SGHTA and FQGNSA. The V and J ends lost 2 bases and 5 bases respectively, with 18 bases between them. The CDR3 DNA sequence: TGTGCCAGCAGCTTATGGGGAAGGGCAGGGCGGGAGACCCAGTACTTC. Protein: CASSLWGRAGRETQYF.

This clonotype was seen many times. V is TRBV20-1 and J is TRBJ2-7; maybe TRBD2 (5 bases). CDR3 length equals 14 residues. V lost 5 bases and J lost 6, with 20 bases in between. Germline CDR1 is DFQATT and CDR2 is SNEGSKA (reference sequence). CDR3 sequence: CSAGTRRAAGEQYF. The CDR3, as DNA: TGCAGTGCTGGCACGAGGCGGGCGGCTGGCGAGCAGTACTTC.

This chain connects TRBV11-2 to TRBJ2-7; 14 bases are shared with TRBD2. Losses at the gene ends were 5 bases for V and 9 bases for J; bases not matched to a gene: 21. The length of the CDR3 is 19 residues. CDR1 is SGHAT and CDR2 is FQNNGV in the germline V gene. CDR3 DNA sequence: TGTGCCAGCAGCCGCCCCTCCTTCAACTGGACTAGCGGGAGGAAGGCGCAGTACTTC. It codes for CASSRPSFNWTSGRKAQYF.